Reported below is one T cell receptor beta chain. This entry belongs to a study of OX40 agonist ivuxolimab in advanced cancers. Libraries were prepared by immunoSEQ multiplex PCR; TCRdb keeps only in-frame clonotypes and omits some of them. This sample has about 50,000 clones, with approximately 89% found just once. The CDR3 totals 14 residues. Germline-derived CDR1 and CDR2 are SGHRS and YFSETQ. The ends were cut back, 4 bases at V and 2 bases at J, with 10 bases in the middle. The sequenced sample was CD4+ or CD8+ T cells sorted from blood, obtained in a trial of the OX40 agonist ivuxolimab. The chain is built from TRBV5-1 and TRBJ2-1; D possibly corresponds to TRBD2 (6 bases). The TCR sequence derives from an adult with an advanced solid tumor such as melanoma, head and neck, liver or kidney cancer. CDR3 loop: CASSADYPYNEQFF. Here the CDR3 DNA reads TGCGCCAGCAGCGCGGACTACCCCTACAATGAGCAGTTCTTC.